Listed below are T cell receptor beta chains from one sample, sequenced in a study of blood T cell repertoires in COVID-19. TCRdb keeps only in-frame clones here, not all; method: immunoSEQ multiplex PCR. The table has some 260,000 clones, around nine tenths seen once; the top ten hold roughly 3%. What was sequenced was peripheral blood. The receptors originated from a man aged 18-30 years with active or convalescent COVID-19. Both conserved end residues are part of each CDR3. A D gene is named only where the DNA matches it firmly. Size values are once, few and many counts, or a class for expanded clones, and some rows have none.

J gene,V gene,clone size,D gene,CDR3 length,CDR3 protein,CDR3 DNA
TRBJ2-2,TRBV6-5,once,TRBD2,13,CASKTSGPGELFF,TGTGCCAGCAAAACTAGCGGCCCCGGGGAGCTGTTTTTT
TRBJ2-3,TRBV7-6,.,.,17,CASSSSLMGRGTDTQYF,TGTGCCAGCAGCTCCTCCCTGATGGGCAGGGGCACAGATACGCAGTATTTT
TRBJ2-7,TRBV5-4,once,TRBD1,14,CASSLPGQGHEQYF,TGTGCCAGCAGCTTACCGGGACAGGGCCACGAGCAGTACTTC
TRBJ2-1,TRBV7-9,.,TRBD1,15,CASSLETGRYNEQFF,TGTGCCAGCAGCTTAGAGACAGGGAGATACAATGAGCAGTTCTTC
TRBJ2-2,TRBV7-6,few,TRBD2,16,CASSPATSGNTGELFF,TGTGCCAGCAGCCCAGCGACTAGCGGGAACACCGGGGAGCTGTTTTTT
TRBJ2-5,TRBV29-1,.,TRBD2,15,CSVERPSGRQETQYF,TGCAGCGTTGAACGCCCTAGCGGGCGACAAGAGACCCAGTACTTC
TRBJ2-1,TRBV4-3,.,.,19,CASSQEAGGGGGSYNEQFF,TGCGCCAGCAGCCAAGAGGCAGGCGGGGGCGGGGGCTCCTACAATGAGCAGTTCTTC
TRBJ1-3,TRBV7-9,.,TRBD1,15,CASSPRGLGGNTIYF,TGTGCCAGCAGCCCCAGGGGGCTAGGTGGAAACACCATATATTTT
TRBJ1-1,TRBV6-5,.,.,14,CASSYSTVNTEAFF,TGTGCCAGCAGTTACTCGACAGTGAACACTGAAGCTTTCTTT
TRBJ2-4,TRBV18,.,.,16,CASSPRGEVAKNIQYF,TGTGCCAGCTCCCCCCGGGGTGAAGTAGCCAAAAACATTCAGTACTTC
TRBJ2-1,TRBV7-2,.,TRBD2,17,CASSFLSGSDSYNEQFF,TGTGCCAGCAGCTTCCTTAGCGGGAGTGACTCCTACAATGAGCAGTTCTTC
TRBJ1-1,TRBV19,.,TRBD1,11,CASGQGGIAFF,TGTGCCAGTGGACAGGGGGGGATCGCTTTCTTT
TRBJ1-3,TRBV9,.,.,16,CASSVEGGGSGNTIYF,TGTGCCAGCAGCGTAGAAGGCGGGGGCTCTGGAAACACCATATATTTT
TRBJ1-2,TRBV7-9,.,TRBD1,16,CASSLGGTGFNYGYTF,TGTGCCAGCAGCTTAGGGGGGACAGGGTTTAACTATGGCTACACCTTC
TRBJ2-3,TRBV3-1/TRBV3-2,few,TRBD1,15,CASSQVGTGTDTQYF,TGTGCCAGCAGCCAAGTGGGGACAGGCACAGATACGCAGTATTTT
TRBJ2-5,TRBV5-4,.,.,14,CASSLTSRGETQYF,TGTGCCAGCAGCCTGACTAGTCGTGGGGAGACCCAGTACTTC
TRBJ2-7,TRBV28,few,TRBD2,17,CASSLGEIAGGFYEQYF,TGTGCCAGCAGTTTAGGAGAAATAGCGGGAGGTTTTTACGAGCAGTACTTC
TRBJ2-7,TRBV7-9,.,TRBD2,15,CASSLAAGGPYEQYF,TGTGCCAGCAGCTTAGCAGCGGGGGGACCCTACGAGCAGTACTTC
TRBJ2-7,TRBV14,.,TRBD1,15,CASSLGQGDLYEQYF,TGTGCCAGCAGCTTGGGACAGGGGGACCTCTACGAGCAGTACTTC
TRBJ1-5,TRBV27,.,.,12,CASSPYYQPQHF,TGTGCCAGCAGTCCCTATTATCAGCCCCAGCATTTT
TRBJ2-3,TRBV20-1,many,.,15,CSASTAGRSADTQYF,TGCAGTGCTAGTACGGCGGGGCGGTCCGCAGATACGCAGTATTTT
TRBJ2-5,TRBV10-1,.,TRBD2,15,CASSQTGTTAQTQYF,TGCGCCAGCAGTCAGACCGGGACTACGGCACAGACCCAGTACTTC
TRBJ2-5,TRBV6-6,.,TRBD2,15,CATIPGGSPKETQYF,TGTGCCACCATCCCCGGGGGGTCACCCAAAGAGACCCAGTACTTC
TRBJ2-1,TRBV23-1,once,.,14,CASSHSPRRPVAFF,TGCGCCAGCAGTCATTCACCGAGGCGCCCCGTCGCGTTCTTC
TRBJ2-1,TRBV7-2,.,.,15,CASSSGPPLANEQFF,TGTGCCAGCAGCTCCGGACCACCGCTAGCCAATGAGCAGTTCTTC
TRBJ2-1,TRBV9,once,TRBD2,16,CASSVEAGGAYNEQFF,TGTGCCAGCAGCGTAGAGGCGGGGGGTGCCTACAATGAGCAGTTCTTC
TRBJ2-1,TRBV6-2/TRBV6-3,.,TRBD1,16,CASSYPTGWGYNEQFF,TGTGCCAGCAGTTACCCGACAGGGTGGGGGTACAATGAGCAGTTCTTC
TRBJ2-1,TRBV4-2,once,TRBD2,16,CASSQERGGGEGEQFF,TGTGCCAGCAGCCAAGAACGTGGCGGGGGGGAAGGTGAGCAGTTCTTC
TRBJ2-1,TRBV9,.,TRBD2,15,CASSDSGRAYNEQFF,TGTGCCAGCAGCGATAGCGGGAGGGCCTACAATGAGCAGTTCTTC
TRBJ1-3,TRBV30,.,TRBD1,15,CAWSRTGTGGYTIYF,TGTGCCTGGAGTCGAACCGGGACAGGGGGATACACCATATATTTT
TRBJ2-7,TRBV9,.,TRBD1,17,CASSVATVPGQPYEQYF,TGTGCCAGCAGCGTAGCTACCGTGCCGGGACAGCCCTACGAGCAGTACTTC
TRBJ1-3,TRBV28,once,TRBD1,14,CASIHNRGGNTIYF,TGTGCCAGCATTCATAACAGGGGAGGAAACACCATATATTTT
TRBJ2-3,TRBV29-1,.,.,13,CSVETDSPDTQYF,TGCAGCGTTGAGACGGACAGCCCCGATACGCAGTATTTT
TRBJ2-7,TRBV6-6,few,.,12,CASSKGHYEQYF,TGTGCCAGCAGCAAAGGACACTACGAGCAGTACTTC
TRBJ2-3,TRBV5-4,.,.,14,CASSLNPQGDTQYF,TGTGCCAGCAGCTTGAACCCCCAGGGAGATACGCAGTATTTT
TRBJ2-1,TRBV3-1/TRBV3-2,.,TRBD2,15,CASSPGTSGYNEQFF,TGTGCCAGCAGCCCGGGGACTAGCGGGTACAATGAGCAGTTCTTC
TRBJ2-2,TRBV6-2/TRBV6-3,.,.,13,CASSEQIDGELFF,TGTGCCAGCAGTGAGCAAATTGACGGGGAGCTGTTTTTT
TRBJ2-7,TRBV6-6,.,TRBD1,16,CASTNSGTGKGYEQYF,TGTGCCAGCACCAATTCAGGGACAGGCAAAGGCTACGAGCAGTACTTC
TRBJ2-5,TRBV19,.,.,13,CASSWGLQTTQYF,TGTGCCAGTAGTTGGGGACTGCAAACGACCCAGTACTTC
TRBJ1-2,TRBV7-8,once,.,13,CASSLGVNYGYTF,TGTGCCAGCAGCCTCGGGGTTAACTATGGCTACACCTTC
TRBJ2-1,TRBV5-4,.,TRBD2,16,CASSPTGTRSYNEQFF,TGTGCCAGCAGCCCGACGGGGACTAGATCCTACAATGAGCAGTTCTTC
TRBJ1-1,TRBV6-6,.,TRBD1,15,CASLDRVTMNTEAFF,TGTGCCAGCCTGGACAGGGTTACAATGAACACTGAAGCTTTCTTT
TRBJ2-6,TRBV9,.,TRBD2,18,CASSVGGTSGIPANVLTF,TGTGCCAGCAGCGTAGGGGGGACTAGCGGAATACCGGCCAACGTCCTGACTTTC
TRBJ1-2,TRBV27,.,.,15,CASSLLGGSNYGYTF,TGTGCCAGCAGTTTATTGGGGGGTTCTAACTATGGCTACACCTTC
TRBJ2-7,TRBV12-3/TRBV12-4,.,.,13,CASRPDSLHEQYF,TGTGCCAGCAGACCGGACTCGCTCCACGAGCAGTACTTC
TRBJ1-1,TRBV7-2,.,TRBD1,16,CASSPRTGRVDTEAFF,TGTGCCAGCAGCCCACGGACAGGACGGGTGGACACTGAAGCTTTCTTT
TRBJ2-7,TRBV5-1,.,.,15,CASSLEPSASYEQYF,TGCGCCAGCAGCTTGGAGCCTAGCGCTTCCTACGAGCAGTACTTC
TRBJ2-1,TRBV14,.,TRBD2,17,CASSHTLLAGLDNEQFF,TGTGCCAGCAGCCATACCTTACTAGCGGGATTGGACAATGAGCAGTTCTTC
TRBJ1-5,TRBV7-8,.,.,17,CASSEPTDSHSNQPQHF,TGTGCCAGCAGCGAACCGACGGACAGCCATAGCAATCAGCCCCAGCATTTT
TRBJ1-1,TRBV28,.,.,15,CASSPRNLLQEKAFF,TGTGCCAGCAGTCCTCGAAACTTATTACAGGAGAAAGCTTTCTTT
TRBJ2-3,TRBV6-2/TRBV6-3,few,TRBD2,15,CASSYGAGDTDTQYF,TGTGCCAGCAGTTATGGAGCGGGAGACACAGATACGCAGTATTTT
TRBJ1-5,TRBV27,.,.,16,CASTPGTGVGNQPQHF,TGTGCCAGCACCCCGGGCACGGGGGTGGGCAATCAGCCCCAGCATTTT
TRBJ1-4,TRBV4-3,.,.,16,CASSQDGGSINEKLFF,TGCGCCAGCAGCCAAGATGGGGGGAGCATTAATGAAAAACTGTTTTTT
TRBJ2-6,TRBV7-9,.,.,16,CASSLISGSGANVLTF,TGTGCCAGCAGCTTAATTAGCGGTTCTGGGGCCAACGTCCTGACTTTC
TRBJ1-1,TRBV4-3,once,.,15,CASSQDHRKDTEAFF,TGCGCCAGCAGCCAAGATCACAGGAAGGACACTGAAGCTTTCTTT